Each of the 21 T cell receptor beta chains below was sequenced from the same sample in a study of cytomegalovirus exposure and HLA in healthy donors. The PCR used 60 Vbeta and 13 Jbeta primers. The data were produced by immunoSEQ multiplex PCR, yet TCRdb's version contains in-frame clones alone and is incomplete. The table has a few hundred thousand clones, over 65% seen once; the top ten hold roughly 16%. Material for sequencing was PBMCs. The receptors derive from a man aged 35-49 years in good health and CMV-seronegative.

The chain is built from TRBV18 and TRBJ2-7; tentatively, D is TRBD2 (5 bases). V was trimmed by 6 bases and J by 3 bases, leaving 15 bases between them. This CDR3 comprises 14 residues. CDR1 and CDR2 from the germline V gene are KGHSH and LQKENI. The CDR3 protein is CASSVLGRLYEQYF. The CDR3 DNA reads TGTGCCAGCTCCGTCCTAGGGAGACTCTACGAGCAGTACTTC.

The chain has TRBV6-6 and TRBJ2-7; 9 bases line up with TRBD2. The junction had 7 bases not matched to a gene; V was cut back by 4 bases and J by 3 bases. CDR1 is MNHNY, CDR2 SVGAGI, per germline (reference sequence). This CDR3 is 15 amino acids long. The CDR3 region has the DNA TGTGCCAGCAGTTTGTTTGCGGGAGGGAACTACGAGCAGTACTTC. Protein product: CASSLFAGGNYEQYF.

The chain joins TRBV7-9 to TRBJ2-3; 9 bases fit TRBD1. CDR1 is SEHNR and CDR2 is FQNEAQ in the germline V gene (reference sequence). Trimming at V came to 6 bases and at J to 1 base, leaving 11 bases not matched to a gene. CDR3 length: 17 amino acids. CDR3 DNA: TGTGCCAGCAGTCACGGACAGGGGCGGAAGGGCACAGATACGCAGTATTTT. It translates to CASSHGQGRKGTDTQYF.

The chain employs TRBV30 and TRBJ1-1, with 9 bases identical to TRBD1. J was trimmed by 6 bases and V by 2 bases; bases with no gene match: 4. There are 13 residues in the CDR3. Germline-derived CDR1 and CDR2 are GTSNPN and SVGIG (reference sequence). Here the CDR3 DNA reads TGTGCCTGGAGTTTACAGGGGGCGGCTGAAGCTTTCTTT. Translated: CAWSLQGAAEAFF.

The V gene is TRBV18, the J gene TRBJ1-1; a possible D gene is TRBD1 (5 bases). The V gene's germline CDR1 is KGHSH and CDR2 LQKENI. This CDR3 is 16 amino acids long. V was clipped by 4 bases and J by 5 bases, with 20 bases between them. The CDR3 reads CASSRSPGLRETEAFF. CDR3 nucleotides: TGTGCCAGCTCACGTTCCCCAGGCCTCAGGGAAACTGAAGCTTTCTTT. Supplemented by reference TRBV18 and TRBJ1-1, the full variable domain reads NAGVMQNPRHLVRRRGQEARLRCSPMKGHSHVYWYRQLPEEGLKFMVYLQKENIIDESGMPKERFSAEFPKEGPSILRIQQVVRGDSAAYFCASSRSPGLRETEAFFGQGTRLTVV.

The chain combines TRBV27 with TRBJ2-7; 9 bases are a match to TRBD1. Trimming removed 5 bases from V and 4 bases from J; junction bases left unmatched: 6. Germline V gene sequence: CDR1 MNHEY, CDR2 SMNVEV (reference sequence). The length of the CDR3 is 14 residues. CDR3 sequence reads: CASSGTGSIYEQYF. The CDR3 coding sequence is TGTGCCAGCAGTGGGACAGGGTCTATTTACGAGCAGTACTTC.

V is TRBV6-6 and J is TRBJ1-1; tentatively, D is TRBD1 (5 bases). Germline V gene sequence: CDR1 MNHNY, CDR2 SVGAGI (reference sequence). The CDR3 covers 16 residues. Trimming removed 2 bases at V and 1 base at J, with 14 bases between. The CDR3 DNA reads TGTGCCAGCAGTTACGAGACAGTGGGGGGGAACACTGAAGCTTTCTTT. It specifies CASSYETVGGNTEAFF.

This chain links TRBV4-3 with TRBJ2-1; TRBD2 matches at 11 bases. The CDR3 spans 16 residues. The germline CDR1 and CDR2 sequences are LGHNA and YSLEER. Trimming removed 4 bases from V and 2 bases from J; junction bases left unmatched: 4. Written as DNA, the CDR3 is TGCGCCAGCAGCCCACTAGCGGGGGACCCCTACAATGAGCAGTTCTTC. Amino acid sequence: CASSPLAGDPYNEQFF.

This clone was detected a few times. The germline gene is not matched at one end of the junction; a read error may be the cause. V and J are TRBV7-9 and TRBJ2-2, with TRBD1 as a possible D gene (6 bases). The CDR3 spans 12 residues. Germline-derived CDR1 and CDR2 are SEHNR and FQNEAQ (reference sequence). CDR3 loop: CSSSWTAGELFF. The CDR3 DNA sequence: TGTTCCAGCAGCTGGACAGCCGGGGAGCTGTTTTTT.

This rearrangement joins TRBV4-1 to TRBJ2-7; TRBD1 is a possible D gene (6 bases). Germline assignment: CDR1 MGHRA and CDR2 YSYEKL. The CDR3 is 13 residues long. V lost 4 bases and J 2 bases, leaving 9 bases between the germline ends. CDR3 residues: CASSLDRAYEQYF. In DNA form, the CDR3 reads TGCGCCAGCAGCCTGGACAGAGCCTACGAGCAGTACTTC.

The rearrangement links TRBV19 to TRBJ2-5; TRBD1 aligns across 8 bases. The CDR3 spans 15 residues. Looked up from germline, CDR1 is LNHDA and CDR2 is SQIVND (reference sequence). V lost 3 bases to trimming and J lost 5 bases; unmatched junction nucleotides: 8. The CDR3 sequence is CASSMGTGRRETQYF. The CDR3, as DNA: TGTGCCAGTAGTATGGGGACAGGACGGCGGGAGACCCAGTACTTC.

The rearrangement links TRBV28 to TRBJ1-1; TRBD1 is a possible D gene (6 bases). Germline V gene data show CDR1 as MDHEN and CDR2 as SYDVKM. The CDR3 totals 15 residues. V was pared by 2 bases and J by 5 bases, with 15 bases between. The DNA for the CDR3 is TGTGCCAGCAGTTTACCGAAGGGGGTCTTGACTGAAGCTTTCTTT. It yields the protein CASSLPKGVLTEAFF.

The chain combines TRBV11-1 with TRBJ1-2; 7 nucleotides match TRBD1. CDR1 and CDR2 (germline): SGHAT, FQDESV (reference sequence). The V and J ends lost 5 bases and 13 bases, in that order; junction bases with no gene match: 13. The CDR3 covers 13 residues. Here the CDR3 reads CASSLGTETGRTF. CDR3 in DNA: TGTGCCAGCAGCCTTGGGACAGAGACTGGACGCACCTTC.

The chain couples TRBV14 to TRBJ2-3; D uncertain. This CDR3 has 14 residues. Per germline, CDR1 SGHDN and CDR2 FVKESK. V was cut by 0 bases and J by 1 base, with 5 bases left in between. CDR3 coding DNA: TGTGCCAGCAGCCAAGAAACAGGCACAGATACGCAGTATTTT. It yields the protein CASSQETGTDTQYF.

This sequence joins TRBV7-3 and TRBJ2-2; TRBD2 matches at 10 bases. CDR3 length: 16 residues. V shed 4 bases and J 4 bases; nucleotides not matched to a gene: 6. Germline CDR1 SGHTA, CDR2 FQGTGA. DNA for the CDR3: TGTGCCAGCAGCTCGGGTAGCGGGGGGTCCACCGGGGAGCTGTTTTTT. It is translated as CASSSGSGGSTGELFF.

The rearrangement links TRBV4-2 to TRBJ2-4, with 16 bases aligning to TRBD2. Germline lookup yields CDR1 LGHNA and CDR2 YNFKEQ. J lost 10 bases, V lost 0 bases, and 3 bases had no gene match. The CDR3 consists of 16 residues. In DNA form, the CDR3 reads TGTGCCAGCAGCCAAGATGGGACTAGCGGGGGGGGGATTCAGTACTTC. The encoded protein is CASSQDGTSGGGIQYF.

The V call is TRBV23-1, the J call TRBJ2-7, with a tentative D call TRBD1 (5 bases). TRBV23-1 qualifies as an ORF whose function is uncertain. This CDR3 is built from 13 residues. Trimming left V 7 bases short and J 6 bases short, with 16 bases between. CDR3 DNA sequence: TGCGCCAGCACCCGGACACCTCGGGTCGAGCAGTACTTC. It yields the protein CASTRTPRVEQYF.

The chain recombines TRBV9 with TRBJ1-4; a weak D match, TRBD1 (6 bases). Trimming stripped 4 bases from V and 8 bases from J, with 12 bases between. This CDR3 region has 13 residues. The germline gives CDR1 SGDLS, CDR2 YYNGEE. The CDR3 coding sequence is TGTGCCAGCAGCCCAGGGGTAAAAGAAAAACTGTTTTTT. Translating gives CASSPGVKEKLFF.

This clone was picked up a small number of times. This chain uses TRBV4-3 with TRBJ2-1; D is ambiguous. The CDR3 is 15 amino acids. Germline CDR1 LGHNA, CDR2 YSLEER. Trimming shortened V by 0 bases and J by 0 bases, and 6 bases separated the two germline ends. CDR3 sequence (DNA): TGCGCCAGCAGCCAAGATTTGAGCTCCTACAATGAGCAGTTCTTC. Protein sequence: CASSQDLSSYNEQFF.

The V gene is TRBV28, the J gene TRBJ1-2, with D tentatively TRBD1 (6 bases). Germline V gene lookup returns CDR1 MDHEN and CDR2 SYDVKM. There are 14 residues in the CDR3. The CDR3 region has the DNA TGTGCTACCAGCAACGGGGGGCCCAAGAATGGCTACACCTTC. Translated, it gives CATSNGGPKNGYTF.

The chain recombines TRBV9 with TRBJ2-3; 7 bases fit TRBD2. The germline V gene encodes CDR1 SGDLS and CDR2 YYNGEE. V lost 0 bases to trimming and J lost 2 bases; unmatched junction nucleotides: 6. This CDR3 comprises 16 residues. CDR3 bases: TGTGCCAGCAGCGTAGGTGCTAGCGGAGTCACAGATACGCAGTATTTT. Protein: CASSVGASGVTDTQYF.